Shown below are 31 T cell receptor beta chains from a single sample sequenced in a study of CD8 T cells in Susac syndrome. Random-hexamer reverse transcription was applied to about 0.45 to 1 ug RNA. TCRdb reanalysed the immunoSEQ multiplex PCR reads using MiXCR and keeps one entry per CDR3 protein. The table includes about 180,000 distinct CDR3 sequences, approximately 96% detected once. Sequencing was carried out using CD4+ T cells from PBMCs. All receptors derive from a human donor with multiple sclerosis.

This clonotype is a singleton in its sample. The rearrangement links TRBV5-4 to TRBJ1-2, with D unresolved. The germline V and J ends were trimmed by 0 bases and 3 bases, with 6 bases remaining between them. The CDR3 is 13 residues long. Looked up from germline, CDR1 is SGHNT and CDR2 is YYREEE (reference sequence). The CDR3 spells CASSLESHYGYTF. In nucleotides, the CDR3 is TGTGCCAGCAGCTTGGAGTCCCACTATGGCTACACCTTC. The variable domain in full, with the rest retrieved from reference TRBV5-4 and TRBJ1-2, is ETGVTQSPTHLIKTRGQQVTLRCSSQSGHNTVSWYQQALGQGPQFIFQYYREEENGRGNFPPRFSGLQFPNYSSELNVNALELDDSALYLCASSLESHYGYTFGSGTRLTVV.

The rearrangement links TRBV7-2 to TRBJ2-3, with 8 nucleotides matching TRBD1. This CDR3 comprises 15 residues. The V gene's germline CDR1 is SGHTA and CDR2 FQGNSA. The trim removed 5 bases at V and 3 bases at J, leaving 7 bases unmatched. CDR3: CASSQIRGRTDTQYF. The CDR3 DNA sequence: TGTGCCAGCAGCCAGATCAGGGGGCGGACAGATACGCAGTATTTT.

The rearrangement joins TRBV23-1 to TRBJ1-5; D ambiguous. TRBV23-1 is filed as an ORF, its function uncertain. V gave up 2 bases and J gave up 0 bases, with 14 bases separating them. This CDR3 comprises 17 residues. The CDR3 is CASSQKRANYSNQPQHF. The CDR3 DNA sequence: TGCGCCAGCAGTCAAAAGAGAGCGAACTATAGCAATCAGCCCCAGCATTTT.

The V and J genes are TRBV7-3 and TRBJ2-1, with D maybe TRBD2 (6 bases). The germline V gene has CDR1 SGHTA and CDR2 FQGTGA. V was clipped by 5 bases and J by 8 bases, with 16 bases between them. The CDR3 length is 14 residues. As DNA, the CDR3 is TGTGCCAGCAGCCCAAGGTTCTCTAGCGATGAGCAGTTCTTC. Amino acid sequence: CASSPRFSSDEQFF. The variable domain in full, with the rest retrieved from reference TRBV7-3 and TRBJ2-1, is GAGVSQTPSNKVTEKGKYVELRCDPISGHTALYWYRQSLGQGPEFLIYFQGTGAADDSGLPNDRFFAVRPEGSVSTLKIQRTERGDSAVYLCASSPRFSSDEQFFGPGTRLTVL.

The chain combines TRBV9 with TRBJ1-4, with TRBD1 as a possible D gene (6 bases). There are 14 residues in the CDR3. CDR1 is SGDLS and CDR2 is YYNGEE in the germline V gene. V was cut by 4 bases and J by 5 bases, with 12 bases left in between. The CDR3 here is CASSLSDSNEKLFF. The CDR3 nucleotides are TGTGCCAGCAGCTTATCGGACAGCAATGAAAAACTGTTTTTT.

This clonotype occurred once. This chain joins TRBV29-1 and TRBJ1-1, with a weak D call TRBD1 (5 bases). Trimming stripped 4 bases from V and 5 bases from J, with 11 bases between. Germline CDR1 and CDR2: SQVTM and ANQGSEA. CDR3 length: 12 residues. CDR3 DNA: TGCAGCGTTGCGGGGGGAAGAACTGAAGCTTTCTTT. This encodes CSVAGGRTEAFF.

The chain uses TRBV12-3 or TRBV12-4 and TRBJ2-3; D might be TRBD1 or TRBD2, each matching 5 bases. V was shortened by 7 bases and J by 1 base, with 24 bases between the two germline ends. CDR3 length: 18 residues. The CDR3 here is CASTPTGPRVLGTDTQYF. The CDR3 DNA reads TGTGCCAGCACTCCTACGGGGCCCCGGGTCCTGGGCACAGATACGCAGTATTTT.

The CDR3 spells CASTQDRDNEQFF. Written as DNA, the CDR3 is TGTGCCAGCACCCAGGACAGGGACAATGAGCAGTTCTTC. The V call is TRBV7-9, the J call TRBJ2-1, with 8 nucleotides matching TRBD1. Germline trimming cut 7 bases from V and 5 bases from J; bases unmatched to any gene: 4. The length of the CDR3 is 13 residues. The germline V gene encodes CDR1 SEHNR and CDR2 FQNEAQ (reference sequence).

The CDR3 protein is CAWKGTYYNSPLHF. DNA of the CDR3: TGTGCCTGGAAGGGGACCTACTATAATTCACCCCTCCACTTT. V usage is TRBV30 and J usage is TRBJ1-6, with D possibly TRBD1 on 5 matching bases. Trimming cost V 4 bases and J 3 bases, with 10 bases left between them. Per germline, CDR1 GTSNPN and CDR2 SVGIG (reference sequence). The CDR3 extends over 14 amino acids.

The chain uses TRBV5-1 and TRBJ2-1; D is unclear. Germline V gene lookup returns CDR1 SGHRS and CDR2 YFSETQ. V lost 5 bases, J lost 8 bases, and 14 bases lay in between. The CDR3 length is 13 residues. The CDR3 sequence is CASRGHQADEQFF. The CDR3 DNA sequence: TGCGCCAGCAGAGGCCACCAGGCCGATGAGCAGTTCTTC.

The rearrangement joins TRBV20-1 to TRBJ2-3; 13 nucleotides match TRBD2. CDR1 is DFQATT, CDR2 SNEGSKA, per germline (reference sequence). After removal of 5 bases from V and 1 base from J, the junction contained 6 bases not matched to a gene. This CDR3 contains 16 residues. The CDR3 region has the DNA TGCAGTGCTTGGGGTGGGACTAGCGGGGGCACAGATACGCAGTATTTT. Translation gives CSAWGGTSGGTDTQYF.

The chain combines TRBV29-1 with TRBJ2-7, with a tentative D call TRBD2 (5 bases). CDR1 is SQVTM and CDR2 is ANQGSEA in the germline V gene. Trimming removed 4 bases at V and 5 bases at J, with 6 bases between. The CDR3 length is 10 residues. The CDR3 loop is CSVGGDEQYF. In DNA form, the CDR3 reads TGCAGCGTTGGGGGAGACGAGCAGTACTTC.

The V and J genes are TRBV29-1 and TRBJ1-1; D not resolved. Germline CDR1 reads SQVTM; CDR2 reads ANQGSEA. The CDR3 is made up of 12 amino acids. Trimming took 0 bases from V and 4 from J, leaving 6 bases between them. Here the CDR3 DNA reads TGCAGCGTTGAAGAGGGTGCCACTGAAGCTTTCTTT. Its translation: CSVEEGATEAFF. The full variable domain, its missing parts supplied by reference TRBV29-1 and TRBJ1-1, is SAVISQKPSRDICQRGTSLTIQCQVDSQVTMMFWYRQQPGQSLTLIATANQGSEATYESGFVIDKFPISRPNLTFSTLTVSNMSPEDSSIYLCSVEEGATEAFFGQGTRLTVV.

The chain recombines TRBV7-2 with TRBJ2-5, with 7 bases matching TRBD1. In germline, CDR1 is SGHTA, CDR2 FQGNSA. This CDR3 comprises 16 residues. V lost 9 bases, J lost 1 base, and 14 bases stayed unmatched. The CDR3 spells CASLHLSGQLQETQYF. CDR3 in DNA: TGTGCCAGTCTGCACCTCTCGGGACAGCTCCAAGAGACCCAGTACTTC.

This chain links TRBV14 with TRBJ2-5; D uncertain. Per germline, CDR1 SGHDN and CDR2 FVKESK. There are 11 residues in the CDR3. V lost 1 base to trimming and J lost 7 bases, with 4 bases between them. The CDR3 bases are TGTGCCAGCAGCCAAGCAGCGACCCAGTACTTC. It codes for CASSQAATQYF.

This clonotype has a single count. The genes are TRBV5-1 and TRBJ2-1; perhaps TRBD1 as D (7 bases). Per the germline V gene, CDR1 is SGHRS and CDR2 is YFSETQ. Trimming removed 5 bases at V and 12 bases at J, with 15 bases between. There are 12 residues in the CDR3. CDR3 DNA: TGCGCCAGCAGTGCAGGGGGGACTTTGCAGTTCTTC. This gives the protein CASSAGGTLQFF.

The chain couples TRBV6-1 to TRBJ2-7; weak D call: TRBD1 (5 bases). CDR3 length: 15 residues. Trimming shortened V by 0 bases and J by 6 bases, and 15 bases separated the two germline ends. Germline assignment: CDR1 MNHNS and CDR2 SASEGT. CDR3 protein: CASSEALGYDSEQYF. The CDR3 nucleotides read TGTGCCAGCAGTGAAGCGCTGGGGTACGACAGCGAGCAGTACTTC.

This clonotype was seen more than once but under ten times. V usage is TRBV29-1 and J usage is TRBJ2-7; no firm D call. Per the germline V gene, CDR1 is SQVTM and CDR2 is ANQGSEA. Trimming removed 4 bases at V and 1 base at J, with 11 bases between. There are 13 residues in the CDR3. The CDR3 bases are TGCAGCGTTGCAAAAGAGACATCCTACGAGCAGTACTTC. Its protein is CSVAKETSYEQYF.

Here the CDR3 reads CASRTSGGFGEQFF. The CDR3 region has the DNA TGTGCCAGCAGAACTAGCGGGGGGTTCGGTGAGCAGTTCTTC. The chain uses TRBV12-3 or TRBV12-4 and TRBJ2-1; 12 bases line up with TRBD2. V lost 6 bases to trimming and J lost 9 bases; unmatched junction nucleotides: 6. The CDR3 is 14 residues long.

This chain joins TRBV6-5 and TRBJ1-6, with D uncertain. The germline V gene encodes CDR1 MNHEY and CDR2 SVGAGI. The V and J ends lost 1 base and 7 bases respectively, with 5 bases between them. The CDR3 spans 13 residues. CDR3 sequence reads: CASSYLGNSPLHF. The CDR3 DNA reads TGTGCCAGCAGTTACTTAGGGAATTCACCCCTCCACTTT.

This clonotype was counted once. The chain couples TRBV6-2 or TRBV6-3 to TRBJ2-1; 10 bases line up with TRBD2. CDR3 length equals 17 residues. The germline V gene encodes CDR1 MNHEY and CDR2 SVGEGT. The ends lost 4 bases at V and 4 bases at J; junction bases unmatched: 10. The CDR3: CASSLRPSGGEYNEQFF. The CDR3 nucleotides are TGTGCCAGCAGTTTGCGACCTAGCGGGGGAGAGTACAATGAGCAGTTCTTC.

The rearrangement joins TRBV2 to TRBJ2-7; weak D call: TRBD2 (6 bases). CDR1 and CDR2 from the germline V gene are SNHLY and FYNNEI. The CDR3 extends over 17 amino acids. Trimming shortened V by 6 bases and J by 3 bases, and 24 bases separated the two germline ends. The DNA of the CDR3 is TGTGCCAGCAGCGATGCCACCCTAGCGCACTTCCTCTACGAGCAGTACTTC. Its protein product is CASSDATLAHFLYEQYF.

This clonotype appeared once. The chain employs TRBV3-1 and TRBJ2-7; the match to TRBD2 covers 7 bases. After removal of 0 bases from V and 6 bases from J, the junction contained 8 bases not matched to a gene. This CDR3 has 15 residues. Germline assignment: CDR1 LGHDT and CDR2 YNNKEL (reference sequence). CDR3 coding DNA: TGTGCCAGCAGCCAAGACCGAGCGGGGTTCCCCGAGCAGTACTTC. Translated, it gives CASSQDRAGFPEQYF.

This chain connects TRBV7-6 to TRBJ2-1; D is uncertain. Germline CDR1 is SGHVS and CDR2 is FNYEAQ. This CDR3 has 12 amino acids. Trimming took 3 bases from V and 6 from J, leaving 6 bases between them. The CDR3 spells CASSFPPNEQFF. Written as DNA, the CDR3 is TGTGCCAGCAGCTTCCCCCCCAATGAGCAGTTCTTC.

This chain joins TRBV7-2 and TRBJ2-1; 9 positions match TRBD2. The V gene end was trimmed by 5 bases and the J gene end by 5 bases; junction bases not matched to a gene: 16. Germline assignment: CDR1 SGHTA and CDR2 FQGNSA. This CDR3 has 18 amino acids. CDR3 residues: CASSPRWVLAGSDNEQFF. The CDR3 DNA is TGTGCCAGCAGCCCCCGGTGGGTACTAGCGGGTTCGGACAATGAGCAGTTCTTC.

This chain connects TRBV7-9 to TRBJ2-1; D is perhaps TRBD1 or TRBD2 (6 bases each). The V and J ends lost 2 bases and 0 bases respectively, with 11 bases between them. The CDR3 is made up of 16 amino acids. The germline V gene has CDR1 SEHNR and CDR2 FQNEAQ (reference sequence). The CDR3 protein is CASSLRGRFSYNEQFF. The DNA for the CDR3 is TGTGCCAGCAGCTTACGGGGGCGATTCTCCTACAATGAGCAGTTCTTC. The variable domain in full, completed from reference TRBV7-9 and TRBJ2-1, reads DTGVSQNPRHKITKRGQNVTFRCDPISEHNRLYWYRQTLGQGPEFLTYFQNEAQLEKSRLLSDRFSAERPKGSFSTLEIQRTEQGDSAMYLCASSLRGRFSYNEQFFGPGTRLTVL.

This clonotype occurred once. V usage is TRBV9 and J usage is TRBJ1-1; D gene ambiguous. Germline V gives CDR1 SGDLS, CDR2 YYNGEE. The CDR3 is made up of 9 amino acids. The germline V and J ends were trimmed by 7 bases and 8 bases, with 6 bases remaining between them. CDR3 coding DNA: TGTGCCAGCCCAAGGGAAGCTTTCTTT. Its protein product is CASPREAFF. Using reference TRBV9 and TRBJ1-1 for the parts outside the CDR3, the full variable domain is DSGVTQTPKHLITATGQRVTLRCSPRSGDLSVYWYQQSLDQGLQFLIQYYNGEERAKGNILERFSAQQFPDLHSELNLSSLELGDSALYFCASPREAFFGQGTRLTVV.

This chain connects TRBV4-1 to TRBJ1-6; no definite D call. This CDR3 has 14 amino acids. The germline CDR1 and CDR2 sequences are MGHRA and YSYEKL. Trimming stripped 1 base from V and 8 bases from J, with 9 bases between. This CDR3 is CASSQGGFDSPLHF. CDR3 bases: TGCGCCAGCAGCCAAGGAGGGTTCGATTCACCCCTCCACTTT.

The chain has TRBV18 and TRBJ2-5, with 7 positions matching TRBD1. V lost 5 bases to trimming and J lost 9 bases; unmatched junction nucleotides: 3. The CDR3 totals 11 residues. The germline gives CDR1 KGHSH, CDR2 LQKENI. CDR3 sequence (DNA): TGTGCCAGCTCATCTGGACAGGCCCAGTACTTC. Residues: CASSSGQAQYF. The variable domain in full, completed from reference TRBV18 and TRBJ2-5, reads NAGVMQNPRHLVRRRGQEARLRCSPMKGHSHVYWYRQLPEEGLKFMVYLQKENIIDESGMPKERFSAEFPKEGPSILRIQQVVRGDSAAYFCASSSGQAQYFGPGTRLLVL.

The rearrangement links TRBV30 to TRBJ2-1, with 11 nucleotides matching TRBD2. The V segment lost 2 bases and the J segment 10 bases; nucleotides outside the gene matches: 13. The CDR3 contains 16 residues. Germline CDR1 is GTSNPN and CDR2 is SVGIG (reference sequence). The CDR3: CAWSRIAGGPVGEQFF. CDR3 in DNA: TGTGCCTGGAGTCGTATAGCGGGGGGGCCCGTCGGCGAGCAGTTCTTC.

The V and J genes are TRBV4-3 and TRBJ1-5; no firm D call. Trimming shortened V by 0 bases and J by 0 bases, and 9 bases separated the two germline ends. Germline V lookup: CDR1 LGHNA, CDR2 YSLEER. The CDR3 totals 16 residues. The CDR3 bases are TGCGCCAGCAGCCAAGATACTCAATATAGCAATCAGCCCCAGCATTTT. Translated, it gives CASSQDTQYSNQPQHF.